The following is a T cell receptor (beta chain) sequence with its context. Its antigen is unidentified. The source of the sample is a study of cytomegalovirus exposure and HLA in healthy donors. Notes on the study in general: V- and J-gene trimming of TCR beta was linked (in a later analysis) to a missense DCLRE1C variant. Within an earlier analysis, most TCR beta V segments proved productive either about 87% or about 30% of the time. Later on, analysis showed that most CMV-associated TCR beta chains appeared to be HLA-restricted.

The donors gave bone marrow, and they were healthy. 13 Jbeta primers and 60 Vbeta primers were used for the PCR. Here immunoSEQ multiplex PCR was the method, and the copy in TCRdb shows in-frame clones only, minus some. The table records under 200,000 clones, about 80% of them present only once. The CDR3 runs 16 residues. Germline V gene lookup returns CDR1 MGHDK and CDR2 SYGVNS. Trimming removed 4 bases from V and 8 bases from J; junction bases left unmatched: 7. The gene calls are TRBV25-1 and TRBJ2-1; 14 nucleotides align to TRBD2. The sample comprised PBMCs. The source of this sequence is a man aged 18 to 30 in good health and CMV-seropositive. The CDR3 sequence: CASSGTSGRIGDEQFF. In DNA, the CDR3 is TGTGCCAGCAGTGGGACTAGCGGGAGGATCGGCGATGAGCAGTTCTTC.